A selection of T cell receptor beta chains follows, all from one sample in a study of TIL therapy for anti-PD-1-resistant metastatic lung cancer. Profiling relied on immunoSEQ multiplex PCR, and the TCRdb table lists in-frame clones only, not all of them. There are about 50,000 clones in the sample; just over 85% occur only once, and approximately 5% lies in the top ten. Sequenced material: blood, taken at baseline. The receptors derive from a person between 25 and 79 years old with non-small cell lung cancer. Each CDR3 is given with its conserved first and last residue. The D gene is left open where the match is weak. The listing skips clone size in some rows; elsewhere it reads once, few, many or a size class.

j_call v_call d_call clone_size cdr3_nt cdr3_aa
TRBJ1-2 TRBV28 TRBD1 . TGTGCCAGCAGCCGGGACAGCTCTAACTATGGCTACACCTTC CASSRDSSNYGYTF
TRBJ2-3 TRBV6-5 . . TGTGCCAGCAGTTACTCGACCGGCCCACAGGATACGCAGTATTTT CASSYSTGPQDTQYF
TRBJ2-2 TRBV27 . . TGTGCCAGCAGTTTATACTTCGCCGGGGAGCTGTTTTTT CASSLYFAGELFF
TRBJ2-7 TRBV4-1 TRBD1 . TGCGCCAGCAGCCAAGGGGACAGGGGGCTCTACGAGCAGTACTTC CASSQGDRGLYEQYF
TRBJ2-2 TRBV3-1/TRBV3-2 . . TGTGCCAGCAGCCAAGATGGGACGGGGAATACCGGGGAGCTGTTTTTT CASSQDGTGNTGELFF
TRBJ2-2 TRBV7-2 . . TGTGCCAGCAGCCCCCCCGCCGGGGAGCTGTTTTTT CASSPPAGELFF
TRBJ2-1 TRBV6-6 . . TGTGCCAGCAGTCGATCCGAGTGGGACAATGAGCAGTTCTTC CASSRSEWDNEQFF
TRBJ1-1 TRBV5-6 . . TGTGCCAGCAGCTTGGCCTTTACGGCCGGTGGTGGTACTGAAGCTTTCTTT CASSLAFTAGGGTEAFF
TRBJ2-4 TRBV7-2 . once TGTGCCAGCAGCTTAGAGGGTTGGGGCATTCAGTACTTC CASSLEGWGIQYF
TRBJ2-5 TRBV28 . . TGTGCCAGCAGTCTTCTTAGTGGAGAGACCCAGTACTTC CASSLLSGETQYF
TRBJ2-1 TRBV28 TRBD2 . TGTGCCAGCAGTTTTGGGGGACTAGCTGATGGTGAGCAGTTCTTC CASSFGGLADGEQFF
TRBJ2-5 TRBV24-1 TRBD1 . TGTGCCACCAGTGACCTCGGGACAGGGACTAAAGAGACCCAGTACTTC CATSDLGTGTKETQYF
TRBJ1-2 TRBV28 . . TGTGCCAGCAGCCCCCCGGGATTATACGGCTACACCTTC CASSPPGLYGYTF
TRBJ2-2 TRBV11-3 . . TGTGCCAGCAGCTTTACGGGGACCGGGGAGCTGTTTTTT CASSFTGTGELFF
TRBJ2-3 TRBV30 . . TGTGCCTGGAGTGTAATCATCGGAGGGGCAGGCACGCAGTATTTT CAWSVIIGGAGTQYF
TRBJ2-5 TRBV10-3 TRBD1 . TGTGCCATCAGCTCGGGACAGAACCAAGAGACCCAGTACTTC CAISSGQNQETQYF
TRBJ1-3 TRBV9 . . TGTGCCAGCAGCGTAGGAAGCGCATCCACGTTGAACACCATATATTTT CASSVGSASTLNTIYF
TRBJ1-5 TRBV18 TRBD1 . TGTGCCAGCTCACGGAACCAACAGGGGAATCAGCCCCAGCATTTT CASSRNQQGNQPQHF
TRBJ2-7 TRBV11-2 . once TGTGCCAGCAGCTTAGGGGGAGAGGCTGACGAGCAGTACTTC CASSLGGEADEQYF
TRBJ1-2 TRBV28 TRBD1 . TGTGCCAGCAGTTTACGGTGGGGACAGGTATATGGCTACACCTTC CASSLRWGQVYGYTF
TRBJ2-2 TRBV6-6 . . TGTGCCACCTGGAGGGGGCAAGGCGGGGAGCTGTTTTTT CATWRGQGGELFF
TRBJ2-1 TRBV7-6 . . TGTGCCAGCAGCTTAGCACAAAATGAGCAGTTCTTC CASSLAQNEQFF
TRBJ1-2 TRBV5-5 . . TGTGCCAGCAGCTTTCCAGGGGTTCTTGGCTACACCTTC CASSFPGVLGYTF
TRBJ2-1 TRBV7-2 TRBD1 . TGTGCCAGCAGCCTGGGACAGCCCAGGGGGGAGCAGTTCTTC CASSLGQPRGEQFF
TRBJ2-3 TRBV3-1/TRBV3-2 TRBD1 . TGTGCCAGCAGCCACGCCGGGACAGCTACAGATACGCAGTATTTT CASSHAGTATDTQYF
TRBJ1-3 TRBV5-1 . . TGCGCCAGCAGCTTGGAGGGGGGAGGAAACACCATATATTTT CASSLEGGGNTIYF
TRBJ2-7 TRBV13 . . TGTGCCAGCAGCTTACTCCCAGGGACACCATATCGCTCCTACGAGCAGTACTTC CASSLLPGTPYRSYEQYF
TRBJ2-7 TRBV7-2 . . TGTGCCAGCAGCTTAGGTCCAGGGGCCTACGAGCAGTACTTC CASSLGPGAYEQYF
TRBJ2-3 TRBV7-2 . . TGTGCCAGCAGCTTAGCGGGAACCCTCACAGATACGCAGTATTTT CASSLAGTLTDTQYF
TRBJ2-1 TRBV7-9 TRBD1 few TGTGCCAGCAGCTTTCAGGGGCAGGGGGATGAGCAGTTCTTC CASSFQGQGDEQFF
TRBJ2-1 TRBV9 . . TGTGCCAGCAGCGTCGGAGGTAGGTTACGCAATGAGCAGTTCTTC CASSVGGRLRNEQFF
TRBJ2-1 TRBV5-6 TRBD2 . TGTGCCAGCAGCCGCGGGGGGTACAATGAGCAGTTCTTC CASSRGGYNEQFF
TRBJ1-5 TRBV6-2/TRBV6-3 . . TGTGCCAGCAGCCGTTCCCAGGATAGCAATCAGCCCCAGCATTTT CASSRSQDSNQPQHF
TRBJ1-5 TRBV5-6 . . TGTGCCAGCAGCTTGGCGCCAGATAGCAATCAGCCCCAGCATTTT CASSLAPDSNQPQHF
TRBJ2-5 TRBV5-1 TRBD2 . TGCGCCAGCAGCTTGGTGCTAGCGGGGGTAAAAGCGAAGTACTTC CASSLVLAGVKAKYF
TRBJ1-6 TRBV30 . . TGTGCCTGGAGCGGGGAAGGGGAGTCACCCCTCCACTTT CAWSGEGESPLHF
TRBJ2-3 TRBV6-5 TRBD2 . TGTGCCAGCAGCTCGGCGGGGGGGAGCACAGATACGCAGTATTTT CASSSAGGSTDTQYF
TRBJ2-1 TRBV10-1 . . TGCGCCAGCAGTGAGTCAAGGCTTCCGGACTATGAGCAGTTCTTC CASSESRLPDYEQFF
TRBJ2-2 TRBV19 . few TGTGCCAGTAGTGTAGCTGTCACCGGGGAGCTGTTTTTT CASSVAVTGELFF
TRBJ2-7 TRBV30 TRBD1 . TGTGCCGGGTGGTCCAGGGGGCTGAACGAGCAGTACTTC CAGWSRGLNEQYF
TRBJ2-1 TRBV30 . . TGTGCCGGCAGTCTAGGGAAGCTTGGGGATGAGCAGTTCTTC CAGSLGKLGDEQFF
TRBJ2-3 TRBV5-1 TRBD2 . TGCGCCAGCAGCCTCCGGACTAGCGGTTCCACAGATACGCAGTATTTT CASSLRTSGSTDTQYF
TRBJ2-2 TRBV24-1 . . TGTGCCACCAGTGACTCCGCGGCCCCGAACACCGGGGAGCTGTTTTTT CATSDSAAPNTGELFF
TRBJ1-6 TRBV30 . few TGTGCCTGGACGTCGAGCTCCTATAATTCACCCCTCCACTTT CAWTSSSYNSPLHF
TRBJ1-1 TRBV6-8 . . TGTGCCAGCAGTTACGGCCAGACGAACACTGAAGCTTTCTTT CASSYGQTNTEAFF
TRBJ1-5 TRBV18 TRBD1 . TGTGCCAGCTCAGCAACCGGGACAGGGATCTATCAGCCCCAGCATTTT CASSATGTGIYQPQHF
TRBJ2-7 TRBV7-9 . once TGTGCCAGCAGCTTAGGCGGATCAACCTACGAGCAGTACTTC CASSLGGSTYEQYF
TRBJ2-7 TRBV7-8 TRBD2 . TGTGCCAGCAGCCCTGACTACCTGGCGGGAGCTTGGATTCCCTACGAGCAGTACTTC CASSPDYLAGAWIPYEQYF
TRBJ2-3 TRBV9 TRBD2 . TGTGCCAGCAGCTACACCGGGGGGAGCACAGATACGCAGTATTTT CASSYTGGSTDTQYF
TRBJ2-5 TRBV6-5 . . TGTGCCGGGATGGTCGGGACCGGGGGCGGGGAGACCCAGTACTTC CAGMVGTGGGETQYF
TRBJ2-6 TRBV3-1/TRBV3-2 . once TGTGCCAGCAGCCTGGGTGTGGGCTCTGGGGCCAACGTCCTGACTTTC CASSLGVGSGANVLTF
TRBJ2-7 TRBV6-2/TRBV6-3 . . TGTGCCAGCAGTTACCTGGGGCAGGAGCAGTACTTC CASSYLGQEQYF
TRBJ2-1 TRBV5-1 TRBD2 few TGCGCCAGCAGCTCTAGCGGGAGATTTAATGAGCAGTTCTTC CASSSSGRFNEQFF
TRBJ2-7 TRBV19 . . TGTGCCAGTAGTATCGCCTATTCCTCCTACGAGCAGTACTTC CASSIAYSSYEQYF
TRBJ2-5 TRBV9 . . TGTGCCAGCAGCGTAGGGAGGCAGGGGATTGGGTGGGAGACCCAGTACTTC CASSVGRQGIGWETQYF
TRBJ1-2 TRBV5-1 . . TGCGCCAGCAGCCCGGATGGGGGGTTTAACTATGGCTACACCTTC CASSPDGGFNYGYTF
TRBJ2-7 TRBV18 . . TGTGCCAGCTCACCACCAGGACAGACCTACGAGCAGTACTTC CASSPPGQTYEQYF
TRBJ2-7 TRBV30 . . TGTGCCTGGAGTGTGGGGGGCTACGAGCAGTACTTC CAWSVGGYEQYF
TRBJ2-1 TRBV6-2/TRBV6-3 TRBD1 once TGTGCCAGCAGTTACGGATTGACAGGGGCACCCTACAATGAGCAGTTCTTC CASSYGLTGAPYNEQFF